This T cell receptor beta chain was identified during a study of cytomegalovirus exposure and HLA in healthy donors. Use of 60 Vbeta and 13 Jbeta primers characterized the PCR. Assay: immunoSEQ multiplex PCR; the TCRdb copy retains only in-frame clones and omits some. This sample contains under 95,000 clones. CDR1 and CDR2 from the germline V gene are SGHRS and YFSETQ. Trimming removed 4 bases from V and 5 bases from J; junction bases left unmatched: 8. The CDR3 totals 15 residues. V and J are TRBV5-1 and TRBJ2-1; TRBD1 matches 8 bases. Sequences were obtained from PBMCs. This TCR came from a man between 45 and 60 years old in good health and CMV-seronegative. The chain's CDR3 is CASSPGQGLNNEQFF. The CDR3 coding sequence is TGCGCCAGCAGCCCAGGACAGGGCCTCAACAATGAGCAGTTCTTC.